Sequencing of this T cell receptor beta chain was carried out in a study of blood T cell repertoires in COVID-19. About the study: The United States, Italy and Spain supplied acute and convalescent COVID-19 samples. T cells, B-cell-depleted T cells, or PBMCs supplied cDNA or gDNA.

The CDR3 contains 14 residues. V was trimmed by 0 bases and J by 7 bases, leaving 13 bases between them. Germline V CDR1 and CDR2: SGHRS, YFSETQ. Seattle patient enrollment occurred during active infection, with longitudinal follow-up thereafter. How the authors handled the data: Nucleated cell number was recorded as an estimate derived from reference gene primer amplification. The protocol was immunoSEQ multiplex PCR, while the TCRdb copy is restricted to in-frame clones and leaves out a portion. From that table come the V and J calls and clone size; the DNA was used to work out D and trimming. The sample contains about 200,000 clones, roughly 92% of which appear only once.

This rearrangement joins TRBV5-1 to TRBJ1-2; D uncertain. Sequenced input: peripheral blood. This clonotype was sampled from a man younger than 45 with COVID-19, enrolled during active disease. The CDR3 nucleotides are TGCGCCAGCAGCTTGGGCCCGGGAGAATTTGGCTACACCTTC. This codes for CASSLGPGEFGYTF.